This T cell receptor (beta chain) is drawn from a study of T-cell reconstitution after alpha-beta-depleted transplantation in children. The study, taken as a whole, reports: There were some patients whose high TCRbeta diversity at day 60 came from surviving recipient T cells and thymic progenitors.

V shed 6 bases and J 0 bases; nucleotides not matched to a gene: 20. Germline V gives CDR1 MDHEN, CDR2 SYDVKM. The CDR3 has 20 residues. This clonotype showed up just a few times. As yet, its antigen is unknown. Preparing the TCRbeta library involved the use of unique molecular identifiers. Via MiXCR, TCRdb re-called the PCR reads, giving one row per CDR3 protein. This table has around 490,000 distinct CDR3 sequences, 9.5% to 12% appearing once. The sequence came from a female patient between 2 and 15 years old who had a stem cell transplant for aplastic anemia, so the T cells may come from the graft donor. The chain joins TRBV28 to TRBJ1-1, with TRBD1 matching over 9 bases. The sample here was PBMCs, mostly from graft donor cells, taken 180 days after TCRalphabeta/CD19-depleted stem cell transplant. For the CDR3, the DNA is TGTGCCAGCAGCACCCGGGACAGGGTAACCTTTCTCTCCATGAACACTGAAGCTTTCTTT. Residues: CASSTRDRVTFLSMNTEAFF.